This TCR beta chain was found in a study of shared clonotypes between healthy human individuals. As for the study in general: Per donor, three plates held CD4 naive cells, three held CD4 memory, two held CD8 naive and one held CD8 memory.

TCRdb's copy holds only in-frame clones and misses some; the assay was immunoSEQ multiplex PCR. The sample has 2 million to 2.5 million clones, 90% to 95% seen once. Concerning this clone itself: As yet, its antigen is unknown.

Each of the donors was a healthy adult who was HIV-negative and had not had a recent acute infection or vaccination. This CDR3 is built from 16 residues. Study-wide results and limits: In contrast to clonotypes shared by all four donors, non-shared clonotypes had lower generation probabilities.

V is TRBV21-1 and J is TRBJ1-5. TRBV21-1 is described as a pseudogene. This TCR derives from a man in his late teens or twenties in good health. Material: naive CD4+ T cells sorted from blood. Subset reported: CD45RA+ positively selected. Here the CDR3 reads CASSKVGLEIIQPQHF. The CDR3 nucleotides are TGTGCCAGCAGCAAAGTAGGACTAGAAATAATTCAGCCCCAGCATTTT.